This T cell receptor beta chain is drawn from a study of T cell responses to AZD1222 COVID-19 vaccine. V shed 1 base, J shed 8 bases, and the junction held 4 bases outside the gene matches. This CDR3 comprises 13 residues. Assay used: immunoSEQ multiplex PCR; TCRdb lists only in-frame clones, some missing. This sample carries 75,000 to 90,000 clones, around 90% of them seen once, and the ten largest clones take 2% to 3%. This chain uses TRBV12-3 or TRBV12-4 with TRBJ1-2, with 7 bases aligning to TRBD1. The sequence came from an adult in good health. The sample was peripheral blood, taken on day 0 of AZD1222 vaccination. CDR3 protein: CASSLGQGGGYTF. CDR3 nucleotide sequence: TGTGCCAGCAGTTTAGGACAGGGAGGGGGCTACACCTTC.